The 18 T cell receptor beta chains given below trace back to one sample, sequenced in a study of blood T cells in healthy people across ages. Through a sample-barcoded 5' primer and a J-beta primer mix, a second PCR was run for roughly 7 to 11 cycles. In TCRdb, the 5' RACE reads were re-called with MiXCR into one record per CDR3 protein. This sample yields around 1,100,000 distinct CDR3 sequences, of which roughly two fifths are seen a single time; about an eighth belongs to the top ten. The source material was blood. All receptors derive from a man aged 18 to 35 in good health.

The chain links TRBV29-1 to TRBJ1-2; 7 bases match TRBD1. The CDR3 spans 13 residues. Germline-derived CDR1 and CDR2 are SQVTM and ANQGSEA. V was clipped by 4 bases and J by 5 bases; unmatched bases: 7. CDR3 bases: TGCAGCGTTGCGGAAGGGGGCTCGTATGGCTACACCTTC. It translates to CSVAEGGSYGYTF.

V and J are TRBV2 and TRBJ2-3; D not certain. V dropped 5 bases and J dropped 4 bases, with 16 bases sitting between them. This CDR3 has 15 amino acids. Germline V CDR1 and CDR2: SNHLY, FYNNEI. The CDR3 DNA reads TGTGCCAGCAGTCTAAGCCCCCAGCGCGCAGATACGCAGTATTTT. Amino acids: CASSLSPQRADTQYF.

The chain joins TRBV20-1 to TRBJ2-5; 8 bases fit TRBD1. V shed 4 bases and J 11 bases; nucleotides not matched to a gene: 15. The CDR3 loop spans 14 amino acids. In germline, CDR1 is DFQATT, CDR2 SNEGSKA (reference sequence). The CDR3 protein is CSAKQGGGYNEQYF. CDR3 DNA: TGCAGTGCTAAACAGGGGGGTGGGTACAATGAGCAGTACTTC.

This clonotype has more than one count but fewer than ten. This chain connects TRBV14 to TRBJ2-7; D is perhaps TRBD2 (6 bases). CDR1 is SGHDN and CDR2 is FVKESK in the germline V gene. The ends were cut back, 2 bases at V and 7 bases at J, with 15 bases in the middle. This CDR3 region has 14 residues. CDR3 sequence: CASSQFVGEEEQYF. The CDR3 nucleotides read TGTGCCAGCAGCCAATTCGTCGGGGAGGAGGAGCAGTACTTC.

This clonotype has more than one count but fewer than ten. The chain has TRBV7-2 and TRBJ1-4; 7 bases agree with TRBD1. V lost 1 base to trimming and J lost 6 bases; unmatched junction nucleotides: 8. Germline V gives CDR1 SGHTA, CDR2 FQGNSA. The CDR3 spans 16 residues. This CDR3 reads CASSLGRDSSYEKLFF. The CDR3, as DNA: TGTGCCAGCAGCTTAGGGAGGGACAGTAGTTATGAAAAACTGTTTTTT.

This clonotype turned up a few times. The J gene is TRBJ1-5, the V gene TRBV20-1; D unclear. CDR3 length: 17 amino acids. Trimming left V 0 bases short and J 1 base short, with 16 bases between. Germline V gives CDR1 DFQATT, CDR2 SNEGSKA (reference sequence). CDR3 bases: TGCAGTGCTAGAGATGAGGAGTATCTCGGCAGCAATCAGCCCCAGCATTTT. Translating gives CSARDEEYLGSNQPQHF.

This clonotype showed up many times. The rearrangement links TRBV29-1 to TRBJ1-4; D unclear. Trimming removed 4 bases at V and 8 bases at J, with 14 bases between. The germline gives CDR1 SQVTM, CDR2 ANQGSEA. CDR3 length: 13 amino acids. The CDR3: CSVGHPSGEKLFF. CDR3 DNA: TGCAGCGTTGGTCACCCGTCGGGGGAAAAACTGTTTTTT.

As for this clonotype: Germline is not matched at one junction end, which may reflect a read error. The chain combines TRBV7-2 with TRBJ1-1; D not certain. Germline V gene sequence: CDR1 SGHTA, CDR2 FQGNSA. The CDR3 is 13 residues long. The CDR3 loop reads CASSAPANAEAFF. DNA of the CDR3: TGTGCCAGCAGCGCCCCGGCGAACGCTGAAGCTTTCTTT.

The chain employs TRBV7-9 and TRBJ1-1; 9 positions match TRBD1. Trimming at V came to 8 bases and at J to 4 bases, leaving 8 bases not matched to a gene. This CDR3 comprises 14 residues. Germline assignment: CDR1 SEHNR and CDR2 FQNEAQ (reference sequence). The CDR3 spells CASAIPGQGTEAFF. CDR3 DNA: TGTGCCAGCGCCATTCCGGGACAGGGCACTGAAGCTTTCTTT.

The genes are TRBV7-8 and TRBJ2-5; D may be TRBD2 (5 bases). The V end was cut by 1 base, the J end by 4 bases, with 7 bases between. The CDR3 has 13 amino acids. Germline CDR1 is SGHVS and CDR2 is FQNEAQ. CDR3 region: CASSLELVETQYF. CDR3 coding DNA: TGTGCCAGCAGCTTAGAACTAGTAGAGACCCAGTACTTC.

The J gene is TRBJ2-7, the V gene TRBV7-2, with D possibly being TRBD1 (6 bases). The germline V gene encodes CDR1 SGHTA and CDR2 FQGNSA. Trimming took 3 bases from V and 7 from J, leaving 19 bases between them. The CDR3 is made up of 15 amino acids. The CDR3, as DNA: TGTGCCAGCAGCTTTTCACAGGGTTTTTACAATGAGCAGTACTTC. Amino acid sequence: CASSFSQGFYNEQYF.

The chain combines TRBV4-3 with TRBJ1-3, with D possibly being TRBD1 (5 bases). The V end lost 4 bases, the J end lost 2 bases, and 15 bases lay between the germline ends. The CDR3 is 16 amino acids. Germline lookup yields CDR1 LGHNA and CDR2 YSLEER. Written as DNA, the CDR3 is TGCGCCAGCAGCCGGGGCGACCAGGATCCTGGAAACACCATATATTTT. This sequence encodes CASSRGDQDPGNTIYF.

This clonotype has just a few counts. The V and J genes are TRBV12-3 or TRBV12-4 and TRBJ2-5; the match to TRBD1 covers 11 bases. After removal of 6 bases from V and 5 bases from J, the junction contained 5 bases not matched to a gene. This CDR3 is built from 14 residues. The CDR3, as DNA: TGTGCCAGCAGCCGGACAGGGGGCTTCGAGACCCAGTACTTC. Encoded protein: CASSRTGGFETQYF.

The chain is built from TRBV13 and TRBJ2-7, with no clear D. This CDR3 contains 16 residues. Germline V gene lookup returns CDR1 PRHDT and CDR2 FYEKMQ (reference sequence). Trimming took off 0 bases at V and 0 bases at J, with 12 bases between the two ends. CDR3 residues: CASSLGSRASSYEQYF. The DNA of the CDR3 is TGTGCCAGCAGCTTAGGCTCTCGAGCAAGCTCCTACGAGCAGTACTTC.

The genes are TRBV7-2 and TRBJ2-3; 8 bases fit TRBD2. The CDR3 is 16 amino acids. Trimming removed 8 bases from V and 4 bases from J; junction bases left unmatched: 14. Germline V CDR1 and CDR2: SGHTA, FQGNSA. CDR3 bases: TGTGCCAGCGTATATTGGCGGGGGGCCGTCGCAGATACGCAGTATTTT. Translation gives CASVYWRGAVADTQYF.

This clonotype was detected a few times. This sequence joins TRBV5-1 and TRBJ1-2; 8 bases align to TRBD1. CDR3 length: 16 residues. V was pared by 4 bases and J by 5 bases, with 13 bases of the junction left unmatched. Germline-derived CDR1 and CDR2 are SGHRS and YFSETQ. The CDR3 DNA follows: TGCGCCAGCAGCGGGGGACAGGTCGCATCAATTTATGGCTACACCTTC. This translates into CASSGGQVASIYGYTF.

This clonotype was recorded a few times. The chain has TRBV5-1 and TRBJ2-3; 7 positions match TRBD2. The CDR3 spans 15 residues. V lost 3 bases to trimming and J lost 4 bases; unmatched junction nucleotides: 8. Germline V CDR1 and CDR2: SGHRS, YFSETQ. The CDR3 DNA reads as TGCGCCAGCAGCTCCCGGACTAGTAGGGCAGATACGCAGTATTTT. This codes for CASSSRTSRADTQYF.

The chain joins TRBV6-2 or TRBV6-3 to TRBJ2-1, with D unclear. V was shortened by 1 base and J by 3 bases, with 4 bases between the two germline ends. CDR3 length: 13 residues. Germline assignment: CDR1 MNHEY and CDR2 SVGEGT. The CDR3 sequence is CASSYLNYNEQFF. DNA of the CDR3: TGTGCCAGCAGTTACTTAAACTACAATGAGCAGTTCTTC.